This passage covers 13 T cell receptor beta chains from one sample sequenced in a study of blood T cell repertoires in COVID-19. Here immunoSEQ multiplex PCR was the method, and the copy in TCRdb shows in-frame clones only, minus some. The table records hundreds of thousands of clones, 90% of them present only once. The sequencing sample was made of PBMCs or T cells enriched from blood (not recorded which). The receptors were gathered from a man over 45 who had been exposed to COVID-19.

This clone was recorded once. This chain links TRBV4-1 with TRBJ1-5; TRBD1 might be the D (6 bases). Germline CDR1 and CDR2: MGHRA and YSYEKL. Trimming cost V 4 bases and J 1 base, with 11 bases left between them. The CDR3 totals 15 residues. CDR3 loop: CASSLYDRSNQPQHF. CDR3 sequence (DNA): TGCGCCAGCAGCCTCTATGACAGGAGCAATCAGCCCCAGCATTTT.

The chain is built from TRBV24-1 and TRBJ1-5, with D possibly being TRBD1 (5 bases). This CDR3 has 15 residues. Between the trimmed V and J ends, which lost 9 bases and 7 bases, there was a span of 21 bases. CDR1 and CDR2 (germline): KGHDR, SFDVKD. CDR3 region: CATGPAGPHDQPQHF. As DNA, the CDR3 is TGTGCCACCGGCCCGGCGGGGCCCCACGACCAGCCCCAGCATTTT.

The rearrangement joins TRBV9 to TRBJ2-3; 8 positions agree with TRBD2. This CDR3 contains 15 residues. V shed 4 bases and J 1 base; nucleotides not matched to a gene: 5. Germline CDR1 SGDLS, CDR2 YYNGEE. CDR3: CASSPGGRGTDTQYF. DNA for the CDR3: TGTGCCAGCAGCCCGGGGGGGAGGGGCACAGATACGCAGTATTTT.

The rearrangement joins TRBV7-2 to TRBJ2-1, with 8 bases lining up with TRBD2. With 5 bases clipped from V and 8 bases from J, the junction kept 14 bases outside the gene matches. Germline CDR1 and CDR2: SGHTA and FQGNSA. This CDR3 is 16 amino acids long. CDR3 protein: CASSPRGGREFHEQFF. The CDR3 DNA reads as TGTGCCAGCAGCCCACGGGGGGGGCGGGAGTTCCATGAGCAGTTCTTC.

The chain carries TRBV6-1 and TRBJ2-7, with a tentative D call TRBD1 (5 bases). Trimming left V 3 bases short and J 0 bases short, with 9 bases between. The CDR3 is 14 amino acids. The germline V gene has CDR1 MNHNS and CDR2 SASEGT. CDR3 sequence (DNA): TGTGCCAGCAGTGAGGGGCAGGACTCCTACGAGCAGTACTTC. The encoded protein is CASSEGQDSYEQYF.

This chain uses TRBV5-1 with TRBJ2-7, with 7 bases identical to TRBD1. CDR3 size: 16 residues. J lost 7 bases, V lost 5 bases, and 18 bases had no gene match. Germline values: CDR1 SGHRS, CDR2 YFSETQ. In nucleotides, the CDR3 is TGCGCCAGCAGTCCTGGACAGGCACGATGGGCTAGTGAGCAGTACTTC. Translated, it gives CASSPGQARWASEQYF.

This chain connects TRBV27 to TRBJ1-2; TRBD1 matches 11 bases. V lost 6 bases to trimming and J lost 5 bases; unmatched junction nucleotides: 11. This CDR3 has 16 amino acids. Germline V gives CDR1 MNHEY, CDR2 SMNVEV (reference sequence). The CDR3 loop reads CASSYGPGQGVYGYTF. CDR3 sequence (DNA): TGTGCCAGCAGCTACGGACCGGGACAGGGGGTTTATGGCTACACCTTC.

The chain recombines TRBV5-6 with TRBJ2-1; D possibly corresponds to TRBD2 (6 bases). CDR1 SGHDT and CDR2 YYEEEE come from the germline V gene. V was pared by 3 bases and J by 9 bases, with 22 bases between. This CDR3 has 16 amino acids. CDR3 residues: CASSSAGRIPIVEQFF. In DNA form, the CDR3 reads TGTGCCAGCAGCTCCGCGGGACGGATCCCGATTGTTGAGCAGTTCTTC.

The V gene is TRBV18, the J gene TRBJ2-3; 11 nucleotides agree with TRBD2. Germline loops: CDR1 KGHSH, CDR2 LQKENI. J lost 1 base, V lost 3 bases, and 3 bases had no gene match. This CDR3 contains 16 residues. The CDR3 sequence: CASSPLAGGGTDTQYF. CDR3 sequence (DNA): TGTGCCAGCTCACCCCTAGCGGGAGGAGGCACAGATACGCAGTATTTT.

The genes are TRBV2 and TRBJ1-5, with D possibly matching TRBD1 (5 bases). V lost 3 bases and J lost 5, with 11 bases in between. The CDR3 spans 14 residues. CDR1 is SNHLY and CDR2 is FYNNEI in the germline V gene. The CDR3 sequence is CASSEQGADQPQHF. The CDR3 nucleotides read TGTGCCAGCAGTGAGCAGGGCGCGGATCAGCCCCAGCATTTT.

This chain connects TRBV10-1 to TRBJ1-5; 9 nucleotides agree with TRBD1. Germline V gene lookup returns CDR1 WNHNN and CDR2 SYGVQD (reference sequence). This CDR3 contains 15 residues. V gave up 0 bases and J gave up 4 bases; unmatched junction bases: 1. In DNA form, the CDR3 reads TGCGCCAGCAGTGAGTCGGGGACAGGGAATCAGCCCCAGCATTTT. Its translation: CASSESGTGNQPQHF.

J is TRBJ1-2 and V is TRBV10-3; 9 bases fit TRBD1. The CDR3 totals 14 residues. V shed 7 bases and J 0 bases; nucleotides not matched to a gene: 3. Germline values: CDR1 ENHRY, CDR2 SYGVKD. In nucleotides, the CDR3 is TGTGCCATCACGCGGGACAGGGCTAACTATGGCTACACCTTC. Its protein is CAITRDRANYGYTF.

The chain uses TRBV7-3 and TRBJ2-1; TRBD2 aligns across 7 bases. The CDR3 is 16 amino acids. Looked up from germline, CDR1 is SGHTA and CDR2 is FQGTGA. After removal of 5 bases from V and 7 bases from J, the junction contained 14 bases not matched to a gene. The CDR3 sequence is CASSAHSAGERNEQFF. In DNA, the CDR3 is TGTGCCAGCAGCGCCCATTCGGCGGGAGAGAGGAATGAGCAGTTCTTC.